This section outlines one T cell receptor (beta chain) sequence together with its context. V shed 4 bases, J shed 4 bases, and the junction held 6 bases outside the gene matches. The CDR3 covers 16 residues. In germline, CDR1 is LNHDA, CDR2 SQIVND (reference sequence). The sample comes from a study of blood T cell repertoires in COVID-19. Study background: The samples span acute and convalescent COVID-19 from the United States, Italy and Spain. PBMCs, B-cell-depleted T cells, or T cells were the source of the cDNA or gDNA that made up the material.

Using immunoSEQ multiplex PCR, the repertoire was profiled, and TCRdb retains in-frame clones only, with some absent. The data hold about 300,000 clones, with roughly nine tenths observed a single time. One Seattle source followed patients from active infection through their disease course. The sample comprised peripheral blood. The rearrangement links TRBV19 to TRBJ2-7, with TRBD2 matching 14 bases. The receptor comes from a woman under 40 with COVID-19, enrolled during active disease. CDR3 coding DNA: TGTGCCAGTAGTACATCTGGACTAGCGGGGGGATACGAGCAGTACTTC. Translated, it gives CASSTSGLAGGYEQYF. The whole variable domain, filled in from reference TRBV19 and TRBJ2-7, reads DGGITQSPKYLFRKEGQNVTLSCEQNLNHDAMYWYRQDPGQGLRLIYYSQIVNDFQKGDIAEGYSVSREKKESFPLTVTSAQKNPTAFYLCASSTSGLAGGYEQYFGPGTRLTVT.